Presented here are 5 T cell receptor beta chains from one specimen sequenced in a study of identical twins. TCRdb itself ran the 5' RACE reads through MiXCR, one entry per CDR3 protein. Of just under 650,000 distinct CDR3 sequences listed, about 7.1% are singletons. These records were also assigned to another study, of yellow fever vaccine responses in identical twins.

Sample: PBMCs. The receptor set was obtained from a woman between 18 and 29 years old in good health.

The table lists this clonotype with many counts. The rearrangement uses TRBV4-1 and TRBJ1-5; no clear D. The ends were cut back, 0 bases at V and 1 base at J, with 7 bases in the middle. Looked up from germline, CDR1 is MGHRA and CDR2 is YSYEKL. There are 15 residues in the CDR3. CDR3 amino acids: CASSQEAGSNQPQHF. The CDR3 DNA sequence: TGCGCCAGCAGCCAAGAGGCGGGGAGCAATCAGCCCCAGCATTTT.

This clonotype was detected only a few times. The chain has TRBV5-1 and TRBJ2-3, with D maybe TRBD2 (6 bases). The CDR3 loop spans 18 amino acids. V was trimmed by 0 bases and J by 0 bases, leaving 17 bases between them. Germline V gene data show CDR1 as SGHRS and CDR2 as YFSETQ. The DNA for the CDR3 is TGCGCCAGCAGCTTGGGGTCCAGCGGGTTGTTGAGCACAGATACGCAGTATTTT. It codes for CASSLGSSGLLSTDTQYF.

A few counts support this clonotype. This chain connects TRBV3-1 to TRBJ1-6; D unclear. This CDR3 contains 17 residues. Trimming left V 3 bases short and J 0 bases short, with 12 bases between. CDR1 LGHDT and CDR2 YNNKEL come from the germline V gene (reference sequence). The CDR3 reads CASSHLMSGSYNSPLHF. In DNA form, the CDR3 reads TGTGCCAGCAGCCATCTGATGAGTGGCTCCTATAATTCACCCCTCCACTTT.

This clonotype was observed a handful of times. The CDR3 spells CASSLATSGTSYLDPQYF. CDR3 nucleotide sequence: TGTGCCAGCAGCTTAGCGACTAGCGGGACCTCTTACCTCGATCCGCAGTATTTT. V usage is TRBV7-2 and J usage is TRBJ2-3, with 11 positions matching TRBD2. CDR3 length: 18 amino acids. The V gene end was trimmed by 0 bases and the J gene end by 10 bases; junction bases not matched to a gene: 15. CDR1 is SGHTA, CDR2 FQGNSA, per germline.

This chain uses TRBV7-9 with TRBJ1-4; D is possibly TRBD1 (5 bases). The V gene lost 4 bases and the J gene lost 4 bases, with 10 bases spanning the gap. Germline CDR1 and CDR2: SEHNR and FQNEAQ (reference sequence). The CDR3 contains 14 residues. The CDR3: CASSSSGFNEKLFF. The CDR3 coding sequence is TGTGCCAGCAGCTCGTCAGGGTTTAATGAAAAACTGTTTTTT.